This entry lists 25 T cell receptor beta chains sequenced from one sample in a study of T cell responses to AZD1222 COVID-19 vaccine. TCRdb's table, derived via immunoSEQ multiplex PCR, lists solely in-frame clones and lacks some. The sample yields approximately 130,000 clones, around 89% seen once. The input for sequencing was peripheral blood, taken 28 days after the second AZD1222 dose. These receptors came from an adult who received the AZD1222 COVID-19 vaccine.

The chain is built from TRBV30 and TRBJ1-6; the match to TRBD1 covers 9 bases. The CDR3 length is 14 residues. The germline gives CDR1 GTSNPN, CDR2 SVGIG (reference sequence). The J segment lost 11 bases and the V segment lost 5 bases, leaving 10 bases of the junction unmatched. The CDR3 bases are TGTGCCTGGCGGGACAGGGACGGATGGGCACCCCTCCACTTT. This gives the protein CAWRDRDGWAPLHF.

The chain recombines TRBV14 with TRBJ1-2; D is perhaps TRBD1 (5 bases). The CDR3 spans 13 residues. Germline CDR1 is SGHDN and CDR2 is FVKESK. With 1 base removed from V and 8 bases from J, the gap between germline ends came to 11 bases. CDR3 in amino acids: CASSQAAGVGYTF. DNA of the CDR3: TGTGCCAGCAGCCAAGCCGCGGGGGTCGGCTACACCTTC.

V and J are TRBV6-1 and TRBJ1-1; TRBD1 is a possible D gene (6 bases). V was pared by 0 bases and J by 1 base, with 12 bases between. Per the germline V gene, CDR1 is MNHNS and CDR2 is SASEGT. CDR3 length equals 16 residues. CDR3: CASSEAFRQENTEAFF. CDR3 nucleotide sequence: TGTGCCAGCAGTGAAGCGTTCAGACAGGAGAACACTGAAGCTTTCTTT.

The chain employs TRBV27 and TRBJ1-2; TRBD1 agrees at 8 bases. This CDR3 contains 15 residues. V shed 0 bases and J 4 bases; nucleotides not matched to a gene: 4. Per germline, CDR1 MNHEY and CDR2 SMNVEV (reference sequence). CDR3 region: CASSLSNRGVYGYTF. As DNA, the CDR3 is TGTGCCAGCAGTTTATCGAACAGGGGGGTCTATGGCTACACCTTC.

This rearrangement joins TRBV6-2 or TRBV6-3 to TRBJ1-1, with a possible D match to TRBD1 (6 bases). V lost 6 bases and J lost 8, with 13 bases in between. From germline, CDR1 is MNHEY and CDR2 SVGEGT. This CDR3 is built from 12 residues. The DNA of the CDR3 is TGTGCCAGCAGCCCACAGGGAGGGGAAGCTTTCTTT. Translation: CASSPQGGEAFF.

Comments on this clone: Other DNA sequences in the sample encode the same CDR3. V usage is TRBV20-1 and J usage is TRBJ1-1; D unclear. Germline V gene data show CDR1 as DFQATT and CDR2 as SNEGSKA (reference sequence). V dropped 1 base and J dropped 0 bases, with 0 bases sitting between them. The CDR3 runs 11 residues. The CDR3 spells CSARVNTEAFF. The CDR3 DNA follows: TGCAGTGCTAGAGTGAACACTGAAGCTTTCTTT.

This clone was counted between two and nine times. The rearrangement uses TRBV27 and TRBJ2-2, with D possibly TRBD2 on 7 matching bases. CDR3 length: 16 amino acids. Per the germline V gene, CDR1 is MNHEY and CDR2 is SMNVEV (reference sequence). Trimming cost V 3 bases and J 6 bases, with 17 bases left between them. CDR3: CASSFYIGGASGELFF. For the CDR3, the DNA is TGTGCCAGCAGTTTTTATATTGGGGGGGCCTCCGGGGAGCTGTTTTTT.

The genes are TRBV15 and TRBJ1-3; D ambiguous. Trimming stripped 0 bases from V and 3 bases from J, with 9 bases between. This CDR3 comprises 15 residues. The germline V gene has CDR1 LNHNV and CDR2 YYDKDF (reference sequence). The DNA of the CDR3 is TGTGCCACCAGCAGAGATCTGGGAGGTGGAAACACCATATATTTT. Amino acids: CATSRDLGGGNTIYF. The full variable domain, with the rest looked up from reference TRBV15 and TRBJ1-3, is DAMVIQNPRYQVTQFGKPVTLSCSQTLNHNVMYWYQQKSSQAPKLLFHYYDKDFNNEADTPDNFQSRRPNTSFCFLDIRSPGLGDTAMYLCATSRDLGGGNTIYFGEGSWLTVV.

CDR3 region: CASSFEGAMTEAFF. In nucleotides, the CDR3 is TGTGCCAGCAGCTTCGAGGGGGCTATGACTGAAGCTTTCTTT. The genes are TRBV5-4 and TRBJ1-1; the match to TRBD1 covers 7 bases. Per the germline V gene, CDR1 is SGHNT and CDR2 is YYREEE (reference sequence). The junction had 6 bases not matched to a gene; V was cut back by 2 bases and J by 5 bases. The CDR3 consists of 14 residues.

The J gene is TRBJ1-5, the V gene TRBV5-1; D unclear. Trimming left V 4 bases short and J 2 bases short, with 13 bases between. Germline V gene sequence: CDR1 SGHRS, CDR2 YFSETQ. The CDR3 totals 15 residues. CDR3 nucleotide sequence: TGCGCCAGCAGCCCCAGGCCGGGTGGCAATCAGCCCCAGCATTTT. It is translated as CASSPRPGGNQPQHF.

The chain employs TRBV5-4 and TRBJ2-1; 8 bases are shared with TRBD2. V dropped 4 bases and J dropped 0; count of bases not matched to a gene: 6. This CDR3 is built from 16 residues. Germline V gene data show CDR1 as SGHNT and CDR2 as YYREEE (reference sequence). DNA for the CDR3: TGTGCCAGCAGCCCGGGACTAGTGAGCTCCTACAATGAGCAGTTCTTC. Encoded protein: CASSPGLVSSYNEQFF.

The chain has TRBV6-2 or TRBV6-3 and TRBJ1-5, with 8 bases aligning to TRBD1. The germline CDR1 and CDR2 sequences are MNHEY and SVGEGT. The length of the CDR3 is 13 residues. Trimming at V came to 6 bases and at J to 5 bases, leaving 3 bases not matched to a gene. The CDR3 sequence is CASSPGQDQPQHF. The CDR3 DNA follows: TGTGCCAGCAGCCCGGGACAGGATCAGCCCCAGCATTTT.

The rearrangement links TRBV15 to TRBJ2-5; a possible D gene is TRBD1 (6 bases). V shed 2 bases and J shed 4 bases, with 11 bases lying between them. Germline V gene sequence: CDR1 LNHNV, CDR2 YYDKDF (reference sequence). This CDR3 is 14 amino acids long. CDR3 bases: TGTGCCACCAGCAGACCTGGGGGCCGAGAGACCCAGTACTTC. Translated: CATSRPGGRETQYF. Looking up the rest from reference TRBV15 and TRBJ2-5 gives the full variable domain: DAMVIQNPRYQVTQFGKPVTLSCSQTLNHNVMYWYQQKSSQAPKLLFHYYDKDFNNEADTPDNFQSRRPNTSFCFLDIRSPGLGDTAMYLCATSRPGGRETQYFGPGTRLLVL.

The chain couples TRBV10-3 to TRBJ1-3; possible D gene TRBD1, 6 bases. V was clipped by 4 bases and J by 3 bases, with 10 bases between them. Germline CDR1 and CDR2: ENHRY and SYGVKD. The CDR3 is made up of 14 amino acids. The CDR3 protein is CAISAQGNGNTIYF. CDR3 coding DNA: TGTGCCATCAGTGCACAGGGAAATGGAAACACCATATATTTT.

This clone was detected a few times. This chain links TRBV9 with TRBJ1-2; D is perhaps TRBD1 (6 bases). CDR3 length: 13 residues. Germline lookup yields CDR1 SGDLS and CDR2 YYNGEE. V was clipped by 7 bases and J by 4 bases, with 14 bases between them. CDR3 in amino acids: CASGSGGSYGYTF. The CDR3 DNA is TGTGCCAGCGGATCTGGGGGCAGCTATGGCTACACCTTC.

The rearrangement joins TRBV19 to TRBJ1-5, with D maybe TRBD1 (6 bases). V was clipped by 3 bases and J by 7 bases, with 13 bases between them. Germline lookup yields CDR1 LNHDA and CDR2 SQIVND (reference sequence). The CDR3 sequence is 14 residues long. The CDR3 sequence is CASSMEGTTQPQHF. In DNA, the CDR3 is TGTGCCAGTAGTATGGAAGGGACAACCCAGCCCCAGCATTTT.

The CDR3, as DNA: TGTGCCAGCAGGAGCGGGGGGACAGGGGGCAACACCATATATTTT. It codes for CASRSGGTGGNTIYF. The rearrangement links TRBV2 to TRBJ1-3; 12 positions match TRBD1. This CDR3 is built from 15 residues. The V gene's germline CDR1 is SNHLY and CDR2 FYNNEI. After removal of 6 bases from V and 7 bases from J, the junction contained 7 bases not matched to a gene. Full variable domain (missing parts from reference TRBV2 and TRBJ1-3): EPEVTQTPSHQVTQMGQEVILRCVPISNHLYFYWYRQILGQKVEFLVSFYNNEISEKSEIFDDQFSVERPDGSNFTLKIRSTKLEDSAMYFCASRSGGTGGNTIYFGEGSWLTVV.

This chain connects TRBV6-5 to TRBJ2-5; D call uncertain. In germline, CDR1 is MNHEY, CDR2 SVGAGI. Trimming left V 0 bases short and J 1 base short, with 12 bases between. The CDR3 sequence is 16 residues long. The CDR3 DNA sequence: TGTGCCAGCAGTTACTCCCCAGCCCTTGGCCAAGAGACCCAGTACTTC. Residues: CASSYSPALGQETQYF.

The V and J genes are TRBV10-2 and TRBJ1-1; perhaps TRBD1 as D (6 bases). Trimming took off 6 bases at V and 3 bases at J, with 11 bases between the two ends. Germline loops: CDR1 WSHSY, CDR2 SAAADI. This CDR3 region has 13 residues. The CDR3 sequence: CASSQTGYTEAFF. The CDR3 region has the DNA TGCGCCAGCAGCCAAACAGGGTACACTGAAGCTTTCTTT.

The rearrangement joins TRBV5-4 to TRBJ1-1; tentative D call: TRBD1 (6 bases). Germline values: CDR1 SGHNT, CDR2 YYREEE (reference sequence). The CDR3 has 16 residues. The germline V and J ends were trimmed by 4 bases and 3 bases, with 19 bases remaining between them. CDR3 region: CASSAAAGDLDTEAFF. CDR3 sequence (DNA): TGTGCCAGCAGCGCGGCCGCAGGGGATTTGGACACTGAAGCTTTCTTT.

The chain combines TRBV5-1 with TRBJ1-1; D gene ambiguous. Trimming removed 2 bases from V and 0 bases from J, with 8 bases in between. This CDR3 is 14 amino acids long. Germline V gene lookup returns CDR1 SGHRS and CDR2 YFSETQ. CDR3 bases: TGCGCCAGCAGCTTTGACGGCCTGAACACTGAAGCTTTCTTT. This codes for CASSFDGLNTEAFF. Drawing the rest from reference TRBV5-1 and TRBJ1-1, the complete variable domain is KAGVTQTPRYLIKTRGQQVTLSCSPISGHRSVSWYQQTPGQGLQFLFEYFSETQRNKGNFPGRFSGRQFSNSRSEMNVSTLELGDSALYLCASSFDGLNTEAFFGQGTRLTVV.

The chain is built from TRBV19 and TRBJ1-1, with TRBD1 as a possible D gene (5 bases). The CDR3 covers 15 residues. The germline V gene has CDR1 LNHDA and CDR2 SQIVND (reference sequence). Trimming stripped 7 bases from V and 1 base from J, with 16 bases between. The CDR3 nucleotides are TGTGCCAGTACCCTAGCAGGGCCCAAGAACACTGAAGCTTTCTTT. Translation gives CASTLAGPKNTEAFF.

The rearrangement joins TRBV19 to TRBJ1-6, with 9 bases that match TRBD1. The V and J ends lost 6 bases and 9 bases, in that order; junction bases with no gene match: 6. The CDR3 is made up of 14 amino acids. Germline V gene data show CDR1 as LNHDA and CDR2 as SQIVND (reference sequence). CDR3 residues: CASRPTGGGSPLHF. For the CDR3, the DNA is TGTGCCAGTAGACCGACAGGGGGGGGTTCACCCCTCCACTTT.

The sample holds a few counts of this clone. The rearrangement joins TRBV14 to TRBJ1-2, with 8 bases aligning to TRBD1. This CDR3 comprises 16 residues. Trimming removed 4 bases from V and 5 bases from J; junction bases left unmatched: 12. Germline assignment: CDR1 SGHDN and CDR2 FVKESK. The CDR3: CASSPRQGIGVYGYTF. For the CDR3, the DNA is TGTGCCAGCAGCCCGCGACAGGGGATCGGGGTTTATGGCTACACCTTC.

This chain uses TRBV12-3 or TRBV12-4 with TRBJ1-2; D not certain. The CDR3 runs to 13 residues. Trimming removed 5 bases at V and 7 bases at J, with 14 bases between. The CDR3 loop reads CASSRGAVGGYTF. As DNA, the CDR3 is TGTGCCAGCAGTCGCGGTGCTGTCGGTGGCTACACCTTC.